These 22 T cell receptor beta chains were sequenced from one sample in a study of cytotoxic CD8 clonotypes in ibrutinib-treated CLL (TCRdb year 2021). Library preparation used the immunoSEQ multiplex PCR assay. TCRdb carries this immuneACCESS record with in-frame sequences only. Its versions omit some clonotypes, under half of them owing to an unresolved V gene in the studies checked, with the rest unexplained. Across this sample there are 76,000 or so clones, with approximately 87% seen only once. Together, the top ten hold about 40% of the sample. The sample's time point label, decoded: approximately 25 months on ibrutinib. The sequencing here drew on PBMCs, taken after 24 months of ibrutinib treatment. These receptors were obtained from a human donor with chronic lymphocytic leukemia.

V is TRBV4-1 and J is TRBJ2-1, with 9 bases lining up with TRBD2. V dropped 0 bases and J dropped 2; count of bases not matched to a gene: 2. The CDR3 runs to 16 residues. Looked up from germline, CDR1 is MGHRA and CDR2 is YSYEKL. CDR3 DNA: TGCGCCAGCAGCCAAGATAGCGGGAGAGCCTACAATGAGCAGTTCTTC. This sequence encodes CASSQDSGRAYNEQFF.

CDR3 sequence: CASSRDTHGEQFF. CDR3 in DNA: TGTGCCAGCTCACGGGACACCCATGGGGAGCAGTTCTTC. The genes are TRBV9 and TRBJ2-1; tentatively, D is TRBD1 (6 bases). Germline V lookup: CDR1 SGDLS, CDR2 YYNGEE. Trimming shortened V by 7 bases and J by 10 bases, and 18 bases separated the two germline ends. The CDR3 totals 13 residues.

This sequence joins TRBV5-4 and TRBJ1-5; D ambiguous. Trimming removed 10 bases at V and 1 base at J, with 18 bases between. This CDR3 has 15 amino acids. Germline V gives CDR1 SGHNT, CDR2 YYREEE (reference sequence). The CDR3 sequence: CAYSRESQSNQPQHF. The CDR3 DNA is TGTGCCTACTCTCGGGAGTCGCAGAGCAATCAGCCCCAGCATTTT.

The CDR3 DNA reads TGTGCCAGCCGAACGGGAGCTAGCGGGAGCTCCTACAATGAGCAGTTCTTC. It encodes CASRTGASGSSYNEQFF. The chain combines TRBV2 with TRBJ2-1; 10 bases match TRBD2. Trimming cost V 8 bases and J 0 bases; bases outside gene matches: 10. The germline CDR1 and CDR2 sequences are SNHLY and FYNNEI. The CDR3 has 17 residues.

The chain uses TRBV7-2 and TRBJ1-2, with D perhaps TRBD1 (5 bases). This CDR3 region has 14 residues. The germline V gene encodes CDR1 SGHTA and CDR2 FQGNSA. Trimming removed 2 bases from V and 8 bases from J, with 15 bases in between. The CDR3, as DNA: TGTGCCAGCAGCTTATTGGGCGGGAGGGGCGGCTACACCTTC. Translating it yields CASSLLGGRGGYTF.

CDR3 bases: TGTGCCAGCAGGACGGGACACCAAGAGACCCAGTACTTC. Translation gives CASRTGHQETQYF. V is TRBV28 and J is TRBJ2-5; D tentatively fits TRBD1 or TRBD2 (5 bases each). This CDR3 spans 13 amino acids. The germline V gene encodes CDR1 MDHEN and CDR2 SYDVKM. V was shortened by 6 bases and J by 0 bases, with 8 bases between the two germline ends.

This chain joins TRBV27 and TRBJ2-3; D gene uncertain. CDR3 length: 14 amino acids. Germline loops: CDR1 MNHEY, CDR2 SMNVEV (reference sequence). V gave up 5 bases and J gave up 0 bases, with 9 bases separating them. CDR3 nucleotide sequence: TGTGCCAGCAGTGCAATACGAAGCACAGATACGCAGTATTTT. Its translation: CASSAIRSTDTQYF.

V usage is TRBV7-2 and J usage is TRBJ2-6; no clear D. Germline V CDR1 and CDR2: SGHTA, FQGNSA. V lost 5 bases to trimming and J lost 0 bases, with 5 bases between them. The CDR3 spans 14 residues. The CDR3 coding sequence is TGTGCCAGCAGCAGGAACTCTGGGGCCAACGTCCTGACTTTC. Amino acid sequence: CASSRNSGANVLTF.

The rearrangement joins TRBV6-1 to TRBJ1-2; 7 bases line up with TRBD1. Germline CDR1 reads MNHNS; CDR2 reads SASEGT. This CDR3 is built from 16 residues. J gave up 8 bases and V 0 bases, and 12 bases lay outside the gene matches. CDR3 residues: CASSEAGGSGVRGYTF. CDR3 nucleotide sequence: TGTGCCAGCAGTGAAGCAGGGGGCTCAGGAGTCCGGGGCTACACCTTC.

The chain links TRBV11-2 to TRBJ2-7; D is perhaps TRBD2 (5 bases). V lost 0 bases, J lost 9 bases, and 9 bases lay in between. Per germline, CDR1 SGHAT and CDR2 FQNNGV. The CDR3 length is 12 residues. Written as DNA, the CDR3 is TGTGCCAGCAGCTTAGATTCGCGGGCGCAGTACTTC. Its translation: CASSLDSRAQYF.

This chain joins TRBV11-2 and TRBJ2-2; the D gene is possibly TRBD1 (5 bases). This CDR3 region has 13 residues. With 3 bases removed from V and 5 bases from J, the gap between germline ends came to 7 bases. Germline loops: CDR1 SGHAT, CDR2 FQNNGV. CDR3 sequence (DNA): TGTGCCAGCAGCTTGACAGATACCGGGGAGCTGTTTTTT. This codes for CASSLTDTGELFF.

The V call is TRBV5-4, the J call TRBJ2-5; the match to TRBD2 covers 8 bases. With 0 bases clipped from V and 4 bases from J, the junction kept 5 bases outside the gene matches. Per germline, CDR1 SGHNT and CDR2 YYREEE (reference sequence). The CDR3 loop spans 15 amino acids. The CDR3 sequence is CASSLATRGGETQYF. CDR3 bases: TGTGCCAGCAGCTTGGCCACTCGGGGGGGAGAGACCCAGTACTTC.

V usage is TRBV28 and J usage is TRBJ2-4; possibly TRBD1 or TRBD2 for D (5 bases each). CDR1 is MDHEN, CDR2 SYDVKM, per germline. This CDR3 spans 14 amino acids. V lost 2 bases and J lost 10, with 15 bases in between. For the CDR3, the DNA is TGTGCCAGCAGTTTACACCCGGGGCCAGGAATTCAGTACTTC. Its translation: CASSLHPGPGIQYF.

The CDR3 spells CASSLEAGRGEQFF. The CDR3 DNA sequence: TGTGCCAGCAGTTTAGAAGCGGGGAGAGGTGAGCAGTTCTTC. This rearrangement joins TRBV27 to TRBJ2-1, with 7 bases identical to TRBD2. CDR3 size: 14 residues. Germline loops: CDR1 MNHEY, CDR2 SMNVEV (reference sequence). The J segment lost 9 bases and the V segment lost 2 bases, leaving 7 bases of the junction unmatched.

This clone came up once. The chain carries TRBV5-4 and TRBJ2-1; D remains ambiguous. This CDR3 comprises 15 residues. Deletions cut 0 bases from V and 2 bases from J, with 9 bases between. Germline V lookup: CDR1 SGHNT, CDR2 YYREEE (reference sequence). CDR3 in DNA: TGTGCCAGCAGCTTGGAGCTACAACCCTACAATGAGCAGTTCTTC. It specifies CASSLELQPYNEQFF.

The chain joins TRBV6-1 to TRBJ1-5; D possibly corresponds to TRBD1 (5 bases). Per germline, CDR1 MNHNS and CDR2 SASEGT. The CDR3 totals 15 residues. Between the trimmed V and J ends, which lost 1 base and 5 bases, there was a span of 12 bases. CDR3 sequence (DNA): TGTGCCAGCAGTGAAGGGTGGGGGTTAGATCAGCCCCAGCATTTT. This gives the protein CASSEGWGLDQPQHF.

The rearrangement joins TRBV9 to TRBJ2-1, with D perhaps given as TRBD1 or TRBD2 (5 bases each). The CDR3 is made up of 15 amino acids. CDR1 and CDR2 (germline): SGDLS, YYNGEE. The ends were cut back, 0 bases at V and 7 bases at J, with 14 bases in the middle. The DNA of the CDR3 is TGTGCCAGCAGCGTAGACCTCGGATGGGGGAATGAGCAGTTCTTC. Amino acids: CASSVDLGWGNEQFF.

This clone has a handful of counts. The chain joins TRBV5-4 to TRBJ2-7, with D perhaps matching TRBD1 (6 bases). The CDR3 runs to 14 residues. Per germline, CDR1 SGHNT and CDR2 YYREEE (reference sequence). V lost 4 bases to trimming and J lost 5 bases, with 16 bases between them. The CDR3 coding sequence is TGTGCCAGCAGCCCGTCGGACAGTTCCCACGAGCAGTACTTC. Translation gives CASSPSDSSHEQYF.

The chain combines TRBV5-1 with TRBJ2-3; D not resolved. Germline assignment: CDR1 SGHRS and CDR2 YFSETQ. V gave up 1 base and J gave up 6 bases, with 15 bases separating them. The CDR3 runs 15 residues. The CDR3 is CASSLSSPVFDTQYF. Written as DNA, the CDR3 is TGCGCCAGCAGCTTGTCCTCGCCGGTTTTTGATACGCAGTATTTT.

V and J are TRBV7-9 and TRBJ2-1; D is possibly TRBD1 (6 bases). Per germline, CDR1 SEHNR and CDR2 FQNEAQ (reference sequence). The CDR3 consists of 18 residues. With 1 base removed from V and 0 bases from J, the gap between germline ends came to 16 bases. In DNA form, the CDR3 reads TGTGCCAGCAGCTTAGGCCCCGGGACAACGTTCTCCTACAATGAGCAGTTCTTC. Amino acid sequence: CASSLGPGTTFSYNEQFF.

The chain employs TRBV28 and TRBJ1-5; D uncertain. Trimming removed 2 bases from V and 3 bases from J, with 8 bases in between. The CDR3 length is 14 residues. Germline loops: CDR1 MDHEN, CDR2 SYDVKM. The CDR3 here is CASSLVRVNQPQHF. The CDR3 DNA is TGTGCCAGCAGTTTAGTTAGAGTCAATCAGCCCCAGCATTTT.

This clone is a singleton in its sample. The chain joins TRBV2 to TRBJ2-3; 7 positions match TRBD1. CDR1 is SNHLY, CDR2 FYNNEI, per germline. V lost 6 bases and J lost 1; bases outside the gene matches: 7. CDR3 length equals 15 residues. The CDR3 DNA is TGTGCCAGCAGCCCCCGGACAGGACGCACAGATACGCAGTATTTT. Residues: CASSPRTGRTDTQYF.